This entry lists 13 T cell receptor beta chains sequenced from one sample in a study of CD8 T cells in ankylosing spondylitis. TCRdb reanalysed the 5' RACE reads using MiXCR and keeps one entry per CDR3 protein. The sample has 200,000 to 300,000 distinct CDR3 sequences, about 24% seen once. Sample: blood, either unsorted or a sorted T cell fraction (not recorded which). The receptors derive from a male donor with ankylosing spondylitis or in good health (not recorded which).

This chain uses TRBV7-2 with TRBJ1-2, with TRBD1 as a possible D gene (6 bases). Germline lookup yields CDR1 SGHTA and CDR2 FQGNSA. The CDR3 spans 14 residues. V was pared by 1 base and J by 8 bases, with 14 bases between. Here the CDR3 reads CASSLGGRRMGYTF. CDR3 nucleotide sequence: TGTGCCAGCAGCTTAGGGGGGCGAAGGATGGGCTACACCTTC.

The table lists this clonotype with a few counts. The chain combines TRBV11-2 with TRBJ2-5; D is ambiguous. Germline values: CDR1 SGHAT, CDR2 FQNNGV. Trimming took off 2 bases at V and 5 bases at J, with 3 bases between the two ends. The CDR3 sequence is 11 residues long. CDR3 in amino acids: CASSLIETQYF. CDR3 sequence (DNA): TGTGCCAGCAGCTTAATCGAGACCCAGTACTTC.

This chain links TRBV20-1 with TRBJ2-5; D might be TRBD2 (6 bases). CDR1 DFQATT and CDR2 SNEGSKA come from the germline V gene (reference sequence). V was cut by 5 bases and J by 3 bases, with 13 bases left in between. The CDR3 has 13 amino acids. The CDR3 region is CSAEWDSEETQYF. The CDR3 DNA follows: TGCAGTGCTGAGTGGGACTCAGAAGAGACCCAGTACTTC.

Ten or more counts support this clonotype. The chain couples TRBV12-3 or TRBV12-4 to TRBJ2-7; TRBD1 agrees at 10 bases. This CDR3 has 15 residues. Trimming at V came to 1 base and at J to 5 bases, leaving 5 bases not matched to a gene. The CDR3 DNA follows: TGTGCCAGCAGTTTAGATAGGGACAGGGGAAACGAGCAGTACTTC. Amino acid sequence: CASSLDRDRGNEQYF.

This clonotype was seen more than once but under ten times. This chain links TRBV28 with TRBJ2-7, with TRBD1 matching 8 bases. CDR3 size: 14 residues. Germline assignment: CDR1 MDHEN and CDR2 SYDVKM. The V and J ends lost 6 bases and 7 bases, in that order; junction bases with no gene match: 11. Here the CDR3 DNA reads TGTGCCAGCAGACCGGGACAGGTTGTACGAGAGCAGTACTTC. It yields the protein CASRPGQVVREQYF.

This clonotype was counted ten times or more. V gene TRBV5-5 combines with J gene TRBJ1-2, with 8 bases that match TRBD1. J lost 6 bases, V lost 0 bases, and 7 bases had no gene match. Germline V gene sequence: CDR1 SGHKS, CDR2 YYEKEE (reference sequence). The CDR3 spans 15 residues. The CDR3 nucleotides are TGTGCCAGCAGCTTGGTTTGGACAGGGAGCGATGGCTACACCTTC. Translating gives CASSLVWTGSDGYTF.

This sequence joins TRBV20-1 and TRBJ1-3; D not certain. Germline CDR1 DFQATT, CDR2 SNEGSKA (reference sequence). CDR3 length: 13 residues. Trimming stripped 7 bases from V and 0 bases from J, with 10 bases between. This chain's CDR3 is CSVRRGSGNTIYF. The CDR3 DNA follows: TGCAGTGTCCGCCGGGGCTCTGGAAACACCATATATTTT.

This clonotype was seen ten or more times. J is TRBJ2-3 and V is TRBV2, with D possibly being TRBD1 or TRBD2 (6 bases each). CDR1 SNHLY and CDR2 FYNNEI come from the germline V gene. Deletions cut 6 bases from V and 4 bases from J, with 14 bases between. The CDR3 is made up of 14 amino acids. The chain's CDR3 is CASRGGLGADTQYF. In DNA, the CDR3 is TGTGCCAGCAGAGGGGGACTGGGCGCAGATACGCAGTATTTT. Full variable domain (rest looked up from reference TRBV2 and TRBJ2-3): EPEVTQTPSHQVTQMGQEVILRCVPISNHLYFYWYRQILGQKVEFLVSFYNNEISEKSEIFDDQFSVERPDGSNFTLKIRSTKLEDSAMYFCASRGGLGADTQYFGPGTRLTVL.

This clonotype has at least ten counts. J is TRBJ2-2 and V is TRBV7-4; D is unclear. V lost 5 bases, J lost 2 bases, and 21 bases lay in between. The CDR3 is 18 residues long. Germline CDR1 SGHVT, CDR2 SQSDAQ. The CDR3 loop reads CASSPISFAWGNTGELFF. CDR3 sequence (DNA): TGTGCCAGCAGCCCTATTTCTTTTGCTTGGGGAAACACCGGGGAGCTGTTTTTT.

A few counts support this clonotype. This CDR3 is CSALGQTKQYF. In DNA form, the CDR3 reads TGCAGTGCCCTGGGCCAGACAAAGCAGTACTTC. The chain carries TRBV20-1 and TRBJ2-7, with D uncertain. Trimming took 6 bases from V and 8 from J, leaving 14 bases between them. The CDR3 is 11 amino acids. Germline V gene data show CDR1 as DFQATT and CDR2 as SNEGSKA (reference sequence).

This clonotype has at least ten counts. The chain joins TRBV20-1 to TRBJ1-6; 7 bases are shared with TRBD1. This CDR3 has 15 amino acids. The germline gives CDR1 DFQATT, CDR2 SNEGSKA (reference sequence). J lost 2 bases, V lost 3 bases, and 4 bases had no gene match. Here the CDR3 DNA reads TGCAGTGCTAGGCGGACAGGCGCCTATAATTCACCCCTCCACTTT. Encoded protein: CSARRTGAYNSPLHF.

Many counts were recorded for this clonotype. The chain uses TRBV25-1 and TRBJ2-3; 11 positions match TRBD1. There are 14 residues in the CDR3. Germline CDR1 and CDR2: MGHDK and SYGVNS. With 5 bases clipped from V and 4 bases from J, the junction kept 2 bases outside the gene matches. The CDR3 protein is CASSRTGGADTQYF. Written as DNA, the CDR3 is TGTGCCAGCAGTAGGACAGGGGGCGCAGATACGCAGTATTTT.

The genes are TRBV20-1 and TRBJ2-5; no reliable D call. V dropped 3 bases and J dropped 1 base, with 6 bases sitting between them. The CDR3 loop spans 12 amino acids. Germline CDR1 is DFQATT and CDR2 is SNEGSKA (reference sequence). In DNA, the CDR3 is TGCAGTGCTAGGTGGGGCCAAGAGACCCAGTACTTC. It translates to CSARWGQETQYF.